This entry describes one TCR beta chain. This sample is part of a study of blood T cell repertoires in COVID-19. Study-wide context: PBMCs, B-cell-depleted T cells, or T cells provided the cDNA or gDNA that made up the material.

Germline CDR1 reads SGHRS; CDR2 reads YFSETQ. This CDR3 comprises 17 residues. V lost 1 base to trimming and J lost 3 bases; unmatched junction nucleotides: 8. Original handling: Amplifying reference gene primers gave estimates of nucleated cell counts. Sequencing used immunoSEQ multiplex PCR; TCRdb keeps in-frame clones, though not all of them. V and J calls and clone size come straight from that table; D and trimming were deduced from the DNA. The sample records around 140,000 clones, approximately 90% being singletons. This receptor was taken from a woman between 50 and 59 years old with acute or convalescent COVID-19. The material sequenced was peripheral blood. The rearrangement joins TRBV5-1 to TRBJ2-2, with TRBD1 matching 8 bases. In DNA form, the CDR3 reads TGCGCCAGCAGCTTGCCCGACAGGGGTGGGTACACCGGGGAGCTGTTTTTT. As protein: CASSLPDRGGYTGELFF.